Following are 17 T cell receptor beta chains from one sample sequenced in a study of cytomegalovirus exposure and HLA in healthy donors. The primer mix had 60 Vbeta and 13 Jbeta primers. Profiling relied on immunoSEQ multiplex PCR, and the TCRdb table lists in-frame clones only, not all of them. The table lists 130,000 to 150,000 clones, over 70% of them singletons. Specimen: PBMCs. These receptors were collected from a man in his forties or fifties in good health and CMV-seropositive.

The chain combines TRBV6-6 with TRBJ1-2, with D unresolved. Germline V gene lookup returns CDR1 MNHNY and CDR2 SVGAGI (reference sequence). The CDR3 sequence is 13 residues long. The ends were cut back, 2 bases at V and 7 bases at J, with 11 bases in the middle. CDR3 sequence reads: CASSYGPSGGYTF. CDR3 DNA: TGTGCCAGCAGTTACGGGCCGAGCGGTGGCTACACCTTC.

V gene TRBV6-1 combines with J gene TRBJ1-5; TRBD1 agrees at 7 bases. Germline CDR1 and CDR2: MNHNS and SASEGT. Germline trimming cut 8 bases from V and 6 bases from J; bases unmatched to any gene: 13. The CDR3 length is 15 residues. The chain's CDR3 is CASSRDREVSQPQHF. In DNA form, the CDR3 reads TGTGCCAGCTCGAGGGACAGAGAAGTGAGTCAGCCCCAGCATTTT.

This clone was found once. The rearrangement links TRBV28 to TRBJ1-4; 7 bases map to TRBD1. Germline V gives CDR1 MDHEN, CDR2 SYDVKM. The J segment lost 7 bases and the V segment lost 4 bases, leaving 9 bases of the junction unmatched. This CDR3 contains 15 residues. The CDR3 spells CASSSRDSLPEKLFF. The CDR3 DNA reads TGTGCCAGCAGTTCTCGGGACAGCCTCCCTGAAAAACTGTTTTTT.

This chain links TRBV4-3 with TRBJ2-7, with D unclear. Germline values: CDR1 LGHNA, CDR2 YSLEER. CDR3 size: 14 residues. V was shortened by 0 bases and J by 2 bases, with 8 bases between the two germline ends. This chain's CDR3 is CASSQDVGPYEQYF. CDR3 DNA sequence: TGCGCCAGCAGCCAAGATGTGGGCCCCTACGAGCAGTACTTC.

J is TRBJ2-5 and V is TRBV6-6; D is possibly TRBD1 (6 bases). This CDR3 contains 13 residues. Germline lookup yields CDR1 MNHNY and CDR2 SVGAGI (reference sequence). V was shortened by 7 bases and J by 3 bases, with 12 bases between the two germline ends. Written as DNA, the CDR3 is TGTGCCAGCAACGACAGGTTTGAAGAGACCCAGTACTTC. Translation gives CASNDRFEETQYF.

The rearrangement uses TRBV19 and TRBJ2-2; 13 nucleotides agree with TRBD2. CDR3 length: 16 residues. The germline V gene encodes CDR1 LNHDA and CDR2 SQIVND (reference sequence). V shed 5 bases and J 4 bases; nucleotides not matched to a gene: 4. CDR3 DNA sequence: TGTGCCAGTAGTGTACTAGCGGGAGGGGGCACCGGGGAGCTGTTTTTT. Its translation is CASSVLAGGGTGELFF.

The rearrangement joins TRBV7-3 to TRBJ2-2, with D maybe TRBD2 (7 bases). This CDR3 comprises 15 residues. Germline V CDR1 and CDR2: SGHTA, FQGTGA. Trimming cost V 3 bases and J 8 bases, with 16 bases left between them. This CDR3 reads CASSLKGGSTGELFF. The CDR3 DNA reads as TGTGCCAGCAGCTTGAAGGGGGGGTCTACAGGGGAGCTGTTTTTT.

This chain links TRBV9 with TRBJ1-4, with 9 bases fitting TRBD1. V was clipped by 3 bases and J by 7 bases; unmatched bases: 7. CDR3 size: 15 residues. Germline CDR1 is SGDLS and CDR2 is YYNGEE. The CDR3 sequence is CASSDSVDRGEKLFF. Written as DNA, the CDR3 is TGTGCCAGCAGCGACTCCGTGGACAGGGGTGAAAAACTGTTTTTT.

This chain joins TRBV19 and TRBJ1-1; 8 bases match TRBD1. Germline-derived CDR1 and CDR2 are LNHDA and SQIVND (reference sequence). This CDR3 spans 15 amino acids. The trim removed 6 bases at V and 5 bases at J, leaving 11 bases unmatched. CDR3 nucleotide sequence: TGTGCCAGTAGCGCCCCGGGCAGGGGGCGGACTGAAGCTTTCTTT. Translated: CASSAPGRGRTEAFF. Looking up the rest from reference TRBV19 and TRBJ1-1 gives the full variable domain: DGGITQSPKYLFRKEGQNVTLSCEQNLNHDAMYWYRQDPGQGLRLIYYSQIVNDFQKGDIAEGYSVSREKKESFPLTVTSAQKNPTAFYLCASSAPGRGRTEAFFGQGTRLTVV.

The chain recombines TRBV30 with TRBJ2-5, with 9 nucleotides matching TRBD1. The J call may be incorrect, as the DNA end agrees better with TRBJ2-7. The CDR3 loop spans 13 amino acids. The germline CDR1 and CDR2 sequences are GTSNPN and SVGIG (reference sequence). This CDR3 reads CAWKGQGTREQYF. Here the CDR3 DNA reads TGTGCCTGGAAGGGACAGGGAACGCGCGAGCAGTACTTC.

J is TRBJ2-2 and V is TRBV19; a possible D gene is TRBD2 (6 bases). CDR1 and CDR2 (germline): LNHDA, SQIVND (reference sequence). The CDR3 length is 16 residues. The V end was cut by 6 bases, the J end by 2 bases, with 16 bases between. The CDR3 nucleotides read TGTGCCAGTAGCAGGGCGGGAATCTCTAACACCGGGGAGCTGTTTTTT. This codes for CASSRAGISNTGELFF.

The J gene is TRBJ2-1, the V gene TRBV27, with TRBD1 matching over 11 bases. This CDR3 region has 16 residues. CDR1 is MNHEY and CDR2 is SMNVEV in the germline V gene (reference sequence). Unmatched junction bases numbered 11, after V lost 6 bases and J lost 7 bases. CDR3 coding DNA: TGTGCCAGCAGCTCCCCCGGACAGGGGGCATTTAATGAGCAGTTCTTC. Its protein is CASSSPGQGAFNEQFF.

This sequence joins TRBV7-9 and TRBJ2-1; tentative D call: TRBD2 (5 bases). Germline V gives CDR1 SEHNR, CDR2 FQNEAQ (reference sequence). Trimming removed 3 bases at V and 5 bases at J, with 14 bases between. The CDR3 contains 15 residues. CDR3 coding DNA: TGTGCCAGCAGCTTGTGGACTCTGGCGAACAATGAGCAGTTCTTC. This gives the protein CASSLWTLANNEQFF.

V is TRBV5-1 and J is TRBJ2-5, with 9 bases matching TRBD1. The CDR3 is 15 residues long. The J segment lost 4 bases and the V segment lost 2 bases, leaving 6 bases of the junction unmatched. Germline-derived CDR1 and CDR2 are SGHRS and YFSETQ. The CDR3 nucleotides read TGCGCCAGCAGCTTAGTTACAGGGGGCGGAGAGACCCAGTACTTC. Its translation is CASSLVTGGGETQYF.

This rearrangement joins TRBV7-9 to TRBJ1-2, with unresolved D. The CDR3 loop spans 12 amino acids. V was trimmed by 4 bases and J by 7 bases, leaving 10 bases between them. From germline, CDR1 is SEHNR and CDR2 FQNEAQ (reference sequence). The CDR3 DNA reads TGTGCCAGCAGCTCCAGTACGTTTGGCTACACCTTC. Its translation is CASSSSTFGYTF.

CDR3 bases: TGTGCCAGCAGCCAAGATGCCGGGACTAGCGGGAGTAATGAGCAGTTCTTC. This codes for CASSQDAGTSGSNEQFF. The gene calls are TRBV14 and TRBJ2-1, with 14 bases that match TRBD2. The CDR3 has 17 amino acids. V was clipped by 0 bases and J by 7 bases; unmatched bases: 5. Germline loops: CDR1 SGHDN, CDR2 FVKESK.

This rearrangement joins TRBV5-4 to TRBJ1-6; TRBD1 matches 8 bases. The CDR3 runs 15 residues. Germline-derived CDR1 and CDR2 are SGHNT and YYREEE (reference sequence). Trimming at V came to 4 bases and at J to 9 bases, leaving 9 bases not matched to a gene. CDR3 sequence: CASSPPGQAISPLHF. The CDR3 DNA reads TGTGCCAGCAGCCCCCCGGGACAGGCCATTTCACCCCTCCACTTT.